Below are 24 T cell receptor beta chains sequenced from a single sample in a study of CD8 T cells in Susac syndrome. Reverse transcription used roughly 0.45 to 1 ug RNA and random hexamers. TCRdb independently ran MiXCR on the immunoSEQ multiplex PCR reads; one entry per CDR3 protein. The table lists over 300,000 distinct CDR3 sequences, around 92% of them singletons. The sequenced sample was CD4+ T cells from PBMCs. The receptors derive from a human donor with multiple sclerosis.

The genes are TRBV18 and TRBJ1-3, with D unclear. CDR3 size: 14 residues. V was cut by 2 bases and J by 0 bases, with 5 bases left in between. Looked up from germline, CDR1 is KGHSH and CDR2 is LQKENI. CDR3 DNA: TGTGCCAGCTCACCAGGGTTCTCTGGAAACACCATATATTTT. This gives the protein CASSPGFSGNTIYF.

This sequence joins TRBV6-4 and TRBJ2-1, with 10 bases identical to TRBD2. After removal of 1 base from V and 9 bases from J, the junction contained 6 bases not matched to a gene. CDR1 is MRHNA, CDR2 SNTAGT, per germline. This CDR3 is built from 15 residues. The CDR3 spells CASSDLASGSSEQFF. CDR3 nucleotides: TGTGCCAGCAGTGACTTGGCTAGCGGGAGTAGTGAGCAGTTCTTC.

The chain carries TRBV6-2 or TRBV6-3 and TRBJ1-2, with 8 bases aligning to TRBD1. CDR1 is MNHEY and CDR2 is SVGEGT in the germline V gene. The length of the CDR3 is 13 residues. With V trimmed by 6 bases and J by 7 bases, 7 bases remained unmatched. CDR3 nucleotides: TGTGCCAGCAGCCCTATGGACAGGGTTGGCTACACCTTC. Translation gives CASSPMDRVGYTF.

Here the CDR3 reads CASSRTGGPNYGYTF. CDR3 nucleotides: TGTGCCAGCAGTCGGACAGGGGGCCCAAACTATGGCTACACCTTC. The chain combines TRBV28 with TRBJ1-2; 11 bases are shared with TRBD1. This CDR3 is 15 amino acids long. CDR1 and CDR2 from the germline V gene are MDHEN and SYDVKM. V shed 5 bases, J shed 2 bases, and the junction held 4 bases outside the gene matches.

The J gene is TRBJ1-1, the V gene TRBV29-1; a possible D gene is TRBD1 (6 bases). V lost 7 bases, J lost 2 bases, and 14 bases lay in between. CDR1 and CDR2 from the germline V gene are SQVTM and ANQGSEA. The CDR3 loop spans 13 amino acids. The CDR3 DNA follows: TGCAGCGCCGAGGACAGACCTAACACTGAAGCTTTCTTT. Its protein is CSAEDRPNTEAFF.

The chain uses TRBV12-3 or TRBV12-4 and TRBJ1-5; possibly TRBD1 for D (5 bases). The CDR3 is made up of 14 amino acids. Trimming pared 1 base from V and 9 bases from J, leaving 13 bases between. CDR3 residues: CASSLDYPGLPQHF. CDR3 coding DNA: TGTGCCAGCAGTTTAGATTACCCAGGGCTGCCCCAGCATTTT.

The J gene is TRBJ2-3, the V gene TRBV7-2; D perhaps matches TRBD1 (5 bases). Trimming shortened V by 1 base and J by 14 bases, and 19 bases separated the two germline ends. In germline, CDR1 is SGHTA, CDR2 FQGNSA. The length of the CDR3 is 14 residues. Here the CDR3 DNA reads TGTGCCAGCAGCTTAGGGAATGCAGGGTCCCTGGTGTATTTT. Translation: CASSLGNAGSLVYF.

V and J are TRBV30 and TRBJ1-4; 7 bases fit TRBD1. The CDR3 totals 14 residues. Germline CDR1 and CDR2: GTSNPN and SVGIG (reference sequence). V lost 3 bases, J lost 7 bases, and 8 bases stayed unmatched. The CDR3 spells CAWRQGVAREKLFF. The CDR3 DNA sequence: TGTGCCTGGAGGCAGGGGGTCGCCCGTGAAAAACTGTTTTTT. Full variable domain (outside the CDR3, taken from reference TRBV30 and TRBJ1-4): SQTIHQWPATLVQPVGSPLSLECTVEGTSNPNLYWYRQAAGRGLQLLFYSVGIGQISSEVPQNLSASRPQDRQFILSSKKLLLSDSGFYLCAWRQGVAREKLFFGSGTQLSVL.

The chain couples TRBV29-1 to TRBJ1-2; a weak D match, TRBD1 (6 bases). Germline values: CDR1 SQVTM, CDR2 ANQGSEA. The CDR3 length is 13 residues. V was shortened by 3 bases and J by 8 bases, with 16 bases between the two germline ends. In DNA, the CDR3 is TGCAGCGTTGACCCGGACAGCCAAGGCGGCTACACCTTC. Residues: CSVDPDSQGGYTF.

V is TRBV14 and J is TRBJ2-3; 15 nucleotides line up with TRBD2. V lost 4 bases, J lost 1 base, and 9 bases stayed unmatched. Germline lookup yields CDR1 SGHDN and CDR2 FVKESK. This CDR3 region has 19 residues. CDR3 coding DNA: TGTGCCAGCAGCCGCCGGACTAGCGGGAGGGTGAGTCGCACAGATACGCAGTATTTT. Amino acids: CASSRRTSGRVSRTDTQYF. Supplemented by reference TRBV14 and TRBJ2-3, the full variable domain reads EAGVTQFPSHSVIEKGQTVTLRCDPISGHDNLYWYRRVMGKEIKFLLHFVKESKQDESGMPNNRFLAERTGGTYSTLKVQPAELEDSGVYFCASSRRTSGRVSRTDTQYFGPGTRLTVL.

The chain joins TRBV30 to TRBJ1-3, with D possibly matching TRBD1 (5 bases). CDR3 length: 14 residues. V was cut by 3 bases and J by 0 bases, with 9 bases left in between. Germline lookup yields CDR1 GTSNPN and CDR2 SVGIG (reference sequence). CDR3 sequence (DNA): TGTGCCTGGAGCGGGACGGACTCTGGAAACACCATATATTTT. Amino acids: CAWSGTDSGNTIYF.

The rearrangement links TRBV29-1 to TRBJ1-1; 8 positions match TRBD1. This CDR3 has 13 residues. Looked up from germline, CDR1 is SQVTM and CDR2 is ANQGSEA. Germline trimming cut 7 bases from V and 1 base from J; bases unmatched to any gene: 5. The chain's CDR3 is CSGTGGGNTEAFF. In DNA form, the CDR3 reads TGCAGCGGCACAGGGGGAGGGAACACTGAAGCTTTCTTT.

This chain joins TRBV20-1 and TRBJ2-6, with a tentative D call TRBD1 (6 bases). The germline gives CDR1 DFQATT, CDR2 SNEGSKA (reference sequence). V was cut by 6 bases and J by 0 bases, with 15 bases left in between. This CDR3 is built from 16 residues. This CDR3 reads CSAMDSVVSGANVLTF. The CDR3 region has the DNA TGCAGTGCCATGGACAGCGTGGTCTCTGGGGCCAACGTCCTGACTTTC.

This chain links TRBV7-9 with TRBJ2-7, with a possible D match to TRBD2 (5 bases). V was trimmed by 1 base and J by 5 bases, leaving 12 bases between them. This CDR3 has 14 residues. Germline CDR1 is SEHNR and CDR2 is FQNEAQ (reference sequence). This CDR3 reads CASSLGSVVNEQYF. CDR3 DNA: TGTGCCAGCAGCTTAGGTAGCGTCGTCAACGAGCAGTACTTC. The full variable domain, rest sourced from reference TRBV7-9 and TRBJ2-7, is DTGVSQNPRHKITKRGQNVTFRCDPISEHNRLYWYRQTLGQGPEFLTYFQNEAQLEKSRLLSDRFSAERPKGSFSTLEIQRTEQGDSAMYLCASSLGSVVNEQYFGPGTRLTVT.

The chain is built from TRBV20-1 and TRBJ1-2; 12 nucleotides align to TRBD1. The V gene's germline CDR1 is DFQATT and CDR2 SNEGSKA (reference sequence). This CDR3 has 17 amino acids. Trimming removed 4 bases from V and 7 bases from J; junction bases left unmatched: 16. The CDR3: CSATEQGTGGRSGGYTF. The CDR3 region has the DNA TGCAGTGCTACCGAGCAAGGGACAGGGGGCCGGAGTGGTGGCTACACCTTC.

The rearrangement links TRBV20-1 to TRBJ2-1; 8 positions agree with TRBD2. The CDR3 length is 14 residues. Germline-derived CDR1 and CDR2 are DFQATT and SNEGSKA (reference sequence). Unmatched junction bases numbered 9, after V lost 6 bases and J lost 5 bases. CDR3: CSAPAVAGHNEQFF. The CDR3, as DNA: TGCAGTGCCCCGGCGGTAGCGGGACACAATGAGCAGTTCTTC.

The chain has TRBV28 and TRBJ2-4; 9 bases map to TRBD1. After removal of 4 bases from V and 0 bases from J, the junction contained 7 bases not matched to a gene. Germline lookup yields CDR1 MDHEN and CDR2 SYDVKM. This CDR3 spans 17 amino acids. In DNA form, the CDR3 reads TGTGCCAGCAGTTACTCCGGGACAGGGAGAGCCAAAAACATTCAGTACTTC. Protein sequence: CASSYSGTGRAKNIQYF.

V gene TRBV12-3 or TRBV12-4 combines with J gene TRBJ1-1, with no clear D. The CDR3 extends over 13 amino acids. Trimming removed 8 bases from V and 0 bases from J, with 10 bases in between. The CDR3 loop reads CASRLPMNTEAFF. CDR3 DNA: TGTGCCAGCCGACTCCCTATGAACACTGAAGCTTTCTTT.

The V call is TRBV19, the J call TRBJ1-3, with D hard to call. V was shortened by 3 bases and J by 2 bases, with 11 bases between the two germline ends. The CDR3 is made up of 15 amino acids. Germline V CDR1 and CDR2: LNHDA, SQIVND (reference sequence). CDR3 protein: CASSIMATTGNTIYF. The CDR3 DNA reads TGTGCCAGTAGTATCATGGCCACAACTGGAAACACCATATATTTT.

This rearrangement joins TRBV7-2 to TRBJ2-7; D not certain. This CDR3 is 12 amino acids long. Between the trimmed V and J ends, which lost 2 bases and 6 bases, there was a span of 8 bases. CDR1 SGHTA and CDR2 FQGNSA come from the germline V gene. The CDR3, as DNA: TGTGCCAGCAGCTTAAGGTACTCCGAGCAGTACTTC. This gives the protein CASSLRYSEQYF.

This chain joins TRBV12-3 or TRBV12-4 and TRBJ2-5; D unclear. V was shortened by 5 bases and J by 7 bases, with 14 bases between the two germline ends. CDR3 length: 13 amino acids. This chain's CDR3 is CASSPVRHGTQYF. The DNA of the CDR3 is TGTGCCAGCAGTCCCGTGAGGCACGGGACCCAGTACTTC.

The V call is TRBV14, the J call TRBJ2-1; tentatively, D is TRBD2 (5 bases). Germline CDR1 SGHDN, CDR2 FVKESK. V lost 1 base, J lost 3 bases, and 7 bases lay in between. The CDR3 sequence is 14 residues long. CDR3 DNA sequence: TGTGCCAGCAGCCAAGCGGACTTCTACAATGAGCAGTTCTTC. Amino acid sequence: CASSQADFYNEQFF.

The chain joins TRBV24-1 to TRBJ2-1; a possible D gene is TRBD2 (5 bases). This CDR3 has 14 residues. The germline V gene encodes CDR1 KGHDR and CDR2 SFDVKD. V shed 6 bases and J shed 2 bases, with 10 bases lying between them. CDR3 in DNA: TGTGCCACCAGTCCCTGGGGAGCCTACAATGAGCAGTTCTTC. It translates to CATSPWGAYNEQFF.

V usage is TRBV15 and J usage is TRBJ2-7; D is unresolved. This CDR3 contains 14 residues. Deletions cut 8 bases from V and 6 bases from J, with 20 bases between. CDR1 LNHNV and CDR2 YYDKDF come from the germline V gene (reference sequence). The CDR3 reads CATSYQETNPEQYF. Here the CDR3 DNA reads TGTGCCACCTCCTACCAGGAGACCAACCCCGAGCAGTACTTC.